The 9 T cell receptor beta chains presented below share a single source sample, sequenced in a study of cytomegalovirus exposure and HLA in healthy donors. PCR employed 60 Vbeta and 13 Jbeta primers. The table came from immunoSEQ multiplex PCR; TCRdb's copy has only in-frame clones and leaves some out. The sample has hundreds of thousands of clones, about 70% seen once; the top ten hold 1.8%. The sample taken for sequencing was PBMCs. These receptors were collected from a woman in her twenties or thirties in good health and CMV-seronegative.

CDR3 DNA sequence: TGCAGCGTTGAGGAGTCAAGGACCCAGTACTTC. It codes for CSVEESRTQYF. The chain employs TRBV29-1 and TRBJ2-5; D gene uncertain. Germline V gives CDR1 SQVTM, CDR2 ANQGSEA. The V end lost 3 bases, the J end lost 7 bases, and 9 bases lay between the germline ends. The CDR3 is 11 residues long.

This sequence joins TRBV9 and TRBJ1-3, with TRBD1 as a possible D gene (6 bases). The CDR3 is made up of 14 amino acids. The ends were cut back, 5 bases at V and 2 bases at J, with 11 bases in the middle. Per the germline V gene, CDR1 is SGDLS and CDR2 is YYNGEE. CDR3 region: CASRPQGAGNTIYF. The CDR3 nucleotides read TGTGCCAGCAGACCACAGGGTGCTGGAAACACCATATATTTT.

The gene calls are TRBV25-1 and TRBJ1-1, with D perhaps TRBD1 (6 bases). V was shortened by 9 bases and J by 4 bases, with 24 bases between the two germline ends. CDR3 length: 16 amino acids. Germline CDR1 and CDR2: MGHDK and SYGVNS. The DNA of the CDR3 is TGTGCCAGTCGGGGCAGGGGAGGGAACATGGCCACTGAAGCTTTCTTT. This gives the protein CASRGRGGNMATEAFF.

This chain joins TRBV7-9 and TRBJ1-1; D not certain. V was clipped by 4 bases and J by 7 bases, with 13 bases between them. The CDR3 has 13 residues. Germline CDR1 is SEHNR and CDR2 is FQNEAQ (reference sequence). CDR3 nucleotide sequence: TGTGCCAGCAGCTCCACGGGGAGGGATGAAGCTTTCTTT. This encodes CASSSTGRDEAFF.

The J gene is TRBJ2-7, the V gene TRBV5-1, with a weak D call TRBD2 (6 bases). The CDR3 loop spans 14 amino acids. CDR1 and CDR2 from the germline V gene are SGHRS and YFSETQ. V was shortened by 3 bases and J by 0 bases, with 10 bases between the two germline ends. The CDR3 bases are TGCGCCAGCAGCTGGGACGGGAGCTCCTACGAGCAGTACTTC. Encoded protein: CASSWDGSSYEQYF.

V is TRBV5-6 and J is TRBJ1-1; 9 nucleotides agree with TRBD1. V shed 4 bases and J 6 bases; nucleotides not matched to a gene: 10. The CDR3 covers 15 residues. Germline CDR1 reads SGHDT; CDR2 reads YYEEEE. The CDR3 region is CASSRGTGRFSEAFF. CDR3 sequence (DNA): TGTGCCAGCAGCCGCGGGACAGGGAGGTTCTCTGAAGCTTTCTTT.

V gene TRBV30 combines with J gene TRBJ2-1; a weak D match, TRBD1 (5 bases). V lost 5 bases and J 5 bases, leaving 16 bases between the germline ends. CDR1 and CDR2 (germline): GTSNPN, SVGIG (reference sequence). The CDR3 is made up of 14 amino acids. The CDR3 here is CAWGAANQDNEQFF. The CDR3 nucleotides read TGTGCCTGGGGGGCGGCTAACCAGGACAATGAGCAGTTCTTC.

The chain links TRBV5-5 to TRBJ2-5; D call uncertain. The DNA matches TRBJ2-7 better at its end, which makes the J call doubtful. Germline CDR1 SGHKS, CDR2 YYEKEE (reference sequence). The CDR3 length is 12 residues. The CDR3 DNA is TGTGCCAGCAGCTTGGAACCCTACGAGCAGTACTTC. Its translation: CASSLEPYEQYF.

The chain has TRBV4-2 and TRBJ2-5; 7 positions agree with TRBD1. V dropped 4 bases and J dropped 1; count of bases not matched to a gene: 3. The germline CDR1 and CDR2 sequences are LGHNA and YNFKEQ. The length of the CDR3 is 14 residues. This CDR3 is CASSRRQGQETQYF. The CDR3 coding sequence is TGTGCCAGCAGCCGCCGACAGGGCCAAGAGACCCAGTACTTC.